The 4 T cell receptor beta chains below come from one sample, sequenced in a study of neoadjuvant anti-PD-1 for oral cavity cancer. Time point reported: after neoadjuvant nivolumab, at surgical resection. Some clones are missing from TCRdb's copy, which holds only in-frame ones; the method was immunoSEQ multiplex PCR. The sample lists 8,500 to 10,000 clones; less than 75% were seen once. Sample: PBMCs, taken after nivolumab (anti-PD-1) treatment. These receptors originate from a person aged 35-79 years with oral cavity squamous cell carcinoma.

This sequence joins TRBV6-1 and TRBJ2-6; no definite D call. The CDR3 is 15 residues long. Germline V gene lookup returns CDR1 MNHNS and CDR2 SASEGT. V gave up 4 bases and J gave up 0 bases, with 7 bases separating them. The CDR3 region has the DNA TGTGCCAGCAGTGCGGTGGGCTCTGGGGCCAACGTCCTGACTTTC. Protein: CASSAVGSGANVLTF.

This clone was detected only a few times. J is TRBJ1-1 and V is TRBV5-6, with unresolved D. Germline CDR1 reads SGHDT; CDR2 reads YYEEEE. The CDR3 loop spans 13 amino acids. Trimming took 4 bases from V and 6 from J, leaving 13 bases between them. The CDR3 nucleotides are TGTGCCAGCAGCCCACAGTTACTTCCTGAAGCTTTCTTT. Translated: CASSPQLLPEAFF.

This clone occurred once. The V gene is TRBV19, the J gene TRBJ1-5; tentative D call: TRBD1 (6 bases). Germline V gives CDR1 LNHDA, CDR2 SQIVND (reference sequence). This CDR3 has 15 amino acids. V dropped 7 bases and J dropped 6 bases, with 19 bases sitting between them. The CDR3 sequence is CASIGGAGASQPQHF. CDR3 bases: TGTGCCAGTATCGGAGGAGCAGGGGCAAGTCAGCCCCAGCATTTT.

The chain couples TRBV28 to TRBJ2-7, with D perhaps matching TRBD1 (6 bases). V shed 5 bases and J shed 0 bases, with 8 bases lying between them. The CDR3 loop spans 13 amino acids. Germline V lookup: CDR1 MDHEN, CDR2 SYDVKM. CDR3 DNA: TGTGCCAGCAGTGGGGACATCTCCTACGAGCAGTACTTC. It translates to CASSGDISYEQYF.